The next 18 T cell receptor beta chains were all read from a single sample in a study of shared clonotypes between healthy human individuals. Some clones are missing from TCRdb's copy, which holds only in-frame ones; the method was immunoSEQ multiplex PCR. Here the sample spans fewer than 1.4 million clones, approximately 80% being singletons. The sequencing input was memory CD4+ T cells from PBMCs. Subset meaning: CD45RA-negative fraction. All receptors come from a man younger than 30 in good health. Some clones in this sample may be carry-over from other donors' samples.

Points on this clone: Germline is not matched at one junction end, which may reflect a read error. This sequence joins TRBV7-2 and TRBJ2-7; perhaps TRBD2 as D (5 bases). Germline V lookup: CDR1 SGHTA, CDR2 FQGNSA. The CDR3 has 13 amino acids. The CDR3 region has the DNA TGTGCCAGCAGCCTAGCATTGTCCCACGAGCAGTACTTC. Amino acid sequence: CASSLALSHEQYF.

J is TRBJ2-5 and V is TRBV4-1, with D tentatively TRBD1 (6 bases). The V end was cut by 5 bases, the J end by 1 base, with 8 bases between. Germline V gene data show CDR1 as MGHRA and CDR2 as YSYEKL. The CDR3 covers 13 residues. The CDR3 DNA is TGCGCCAGCAGCTACAGGGTCCAAGAGACCCAGTACTTC. Translation gives CASSYRVQETQYF.

This chain connects TRBV28 to TRBJ1-5; D is unresolved. CDR1 is MDHEN and CDR2 is SYDVKM in the germline V gene. The germline V and J ends were trimmed by 8 bases and 1 base, with 18 bases remaining between them. The CDR3 runs to 16 residues. The CDR3 region is CASRRTDRASNQPQHF. In nucleotides, the CDR3 is TGTGCCAGCCGACGGACGGACCGAGCAAGCAATCAGCCCCAGCATTTT.

V usage is TRBV7-7 and J usage is TRBJ2-5, with D possibly TRBD1 on 6 matching bases. CDR1 is SSHAT, CDR2 FNYEAQ, per germline (reference sequence). The CDR3 loop spans 16 amino acids. Trimming took 2 bases from V and 0 from J, leaving 13 bases between them. The CDR3 loop is CASSLRPGADQETQYF. CDR3 DNA sequence: TGTGCCAGCAGCTTAAGGCCAGGGGCGGACCAAGAGACCCAGTACTTC.

V usage is TRBV14 and J usage is TRBJ2-1; 7 nucleotides agree with TRBD1. Per germline, CDR1 SGHDN and CDR2 FVKESK. J lost 6 bases, V lost 1 base, and 3 bases had no gene match. The CDR3 runs 14 residues. In nucleotides, the CDR3 is TGTGCCAGCAGCCAAGGGGCAGGGGGCAATGAGCAGTTCTTC. Its protein is CASSQGAGGNEQFF.

The gene calls are TRBV5-1 and TRBJ2-1; the D gene is possibly TRBD2 (6 bases). The germline gives CDR1 SGHRS, CDR2 YFSETQ. The CDR3 covers 14 residues. Trimming took off 4 bases at V and 7 bases at J, with 15 bases between the two ends. CDR3 nucleotide sequence: TGCGCCAGCAGCGGCGGGGCACCACAAAATGAGCAGTTCTTC. It is translated as CASSGGAPQNEQFF.

In this sample, this clone turned up a few times. The chain employs TRBV6-5 and TRBJ1-5; D ambiguous. The CDR3 covers 12 residues. The V end lost 8 bases, the J end lost 4 bases, and 9 bases lay between the germline ends. Germline lookup yields CDR1 MNHEY and CDR2 SVGAGI. CDR3 loop: CASGTSNQPQHF. CDR3 DNA sequence: TGTGCCAGCGGAACCTCGAATCAGCCCCAGCATTTT.

The rearrangement joins TRBV9 to TRBJ2-7; D remains unclear. V lost 3 bases, J lost 1 base, and 2 bases lay in between. The CDR3 has 11 amino acids. Germline V gene data show CDR1 as SGDLS and CDR2 as YYNGEE. The CDR3 coding sequence is TGTGCCAGCAGCGCTTCCTACGAGCAGTACTTC. Its protein product is CASSASYEQYF.

The V gene is TRBV7-7, the J gene TRBJ2-3, with 9 bases identical to TRBD1. The ends lost 5 bases at V and 3 bases at J; junction bases unmatched: 6. This CDR3 is 15 amino acids long. Germline CDR1 reads SSHAT; CDR2 reads FNYEAQ (reference sequence). The CDR3: CASSAGTGLTDTQYF. For the CDR3, the DNA is TGTGCCAGCAGCGCCGGGACAGGGTTAACAGATACGCAGTATTTT.

The rearrangement uses TRBV11-2 and TRBJ2-7; 7 nucleotides align to TRBD2. The CDR3 spans 14 residues. Germline assignment: CDR1 SGHAT and CDR2 FQNNGV. The ends lost 6 bases at V and 0 bases at J; junction bases unmatched: 5. The CDR3 spells CASSQGGSSYEQYF. As DNA, the CDR3 is TGTGCCAGCAGTCAGGGAGGGAGCTCCTACGAGCAGTACTTC.

Of note for this clone: A far more abundant clone sits one base away, making this likely a read error. V gene TRBV30 combines with J gene TRBJ1-1; weak D call: TRBD1 (6 bases). Germline lookup yields CDR1 GTSNPN and CDR2 SVGIG (reference sequence). The CDR3 contains 14 residues. V was clipped by 4 bases and J by 5 bases, with 17 bases between them. In DNA form, the CDR3 reads TGTGCCTGGACCGCACAGGGCAGTGGGACTGAAGCTTTCTTT. It specifies CAWTAQGSGTEAFF.

In the case of this clone: A clone one base away is much larger, so this may be a read error. The V call is TRBV7-6, the J call TRBJ1-4; D gene uncertain. This CDR3 region has 11 residues. Germline CDR1 and CDR2: SGHVS and FNYEAQ. CDR3 amino acids: CANSLGEKLFF. The CDR3 DNA reads TGTGCCAACAGCTTAGGTGAAAAACTGTTTTTT.

The rearrangement joins TRBV18 to TRBJ1-1; D perhaps matches TRBD1 (6 bases). Deletions cut 1 base from V and 7 bases from J, with 13 bases between. There are 14 residues in the CDR3. Germline V CDR1 and CDR2: KGHSH, LQKENI. CDR3 loop: CASSPHATGLEAFF. CDR3 in DNA: TGTGCCAGCTCACCACACGCGACAGGCCTTGAAGCTTTCTTT.

On this clone: The junction departs from germline at one end; a sequencing error may be responsible. This sequence joins TRBV10-3 and TRBJ1-2; TRBD1 might be the D (5 bases). Germline values: CDR1 ENHRY, CDR2 SYGVKD. There are 15 residues in the CDR3. The CDR3 DNA sequence: TGTGCCAGCAGTACGGAAAGGGGCGCAGGTTATGGCTACACCTTC. As protein: CASSTERGAGYGYTF.

The DNA for the CDR3 is TGTGCCACCAGCGATTACAGGGGAGGGGCCCAGCCCCAGCATTTT. It translates to CATSDYRGGAQPQHF. The rearrangement joins TRBV15 to TRBJ1-5; 7 bases map to TRBD1. CDR3 length equals 15 residues. Germline CDR1 LNHNV, CDR2 YYDKDF (reference sequence). V was clipped by 5 bases and J by 7 bases; unmatched bases: 11.

The chain joins TRBV7-8 to TRBJ1-5, with TRBD1 as a possible D gene (6 bases). The germline V gene has CDR1 SGHVS and CDR2 FQNEAQ. The CDR3 loop spans 17 amino acids. V was pared by 1 base and J by 0 bases, with 13 bases between. CDR3 amino acids: CASSLVVGQYSNQPQHF. The CDR3 nucleotides are TGTGCCAGCAGCTTAGTTGTAGGACAGTATAGCAATCAGCCCCAGCATTTT.

The chain carries TRBV2 and TRBJ2-3; 9 bases map to TRBD1. In germline, CDR1 is SNHLY, CDR2 FYNNEI. The V segment lost 10 bases and the J segment 2 bases; nucleotides outside the gene matches: 7. The CDR3 contains 14 residues. The CDR3 DNA reads TGTGCCACAAAGACAGGGGGTCACACAGATACGCAGTATTTT. It translates to CATKTGGHTDTQYF.

This chain joins TRBV5-3 and TRBJ2-5; D is ambiguous. TRBV5-3 is flagged as an ORF with uncertain function. V was cut by 5 bases and J by 8 bases, with 10 bases left in between. CDR3 size: 11 residues. The CDR3 reads CARRPAHTQYF. Here the CDR3 DNA reads TGTGCCAGAAGGCCGGCACATACCCAGTACTTC.